This TCR beta chain stems from a study of Graves' ophthalmopathy and Graves' hyperthyroidism. Study-wide points: Between ophthalmopathy and stable hyperthyroidism, a 13-signature model drew a separation with 87.88% sensitivity and around 80% specificity. Blood samples also showed most expanded thyroid clonotypes exceeding 0.001 frequency.

This CDR3 is 13 amino acids long. CDR1 MNHNS and CDR2 SASEGT come from the germline V gene. V shed 6 bases and J shed 0 bases, with 8 bases lying between them. This clonotype was observed a few times. Its antigen is undetermined. Disease in donors with ophthalmopathy had moderate-to-severe activity, CAS ≥3, NOSPECS ≥4 and under 3 months' duration. Establishment of the diagnosis relied upon clinical symptoms, serum thyroxine, TRAb, thyroid ultrasound and orbital computed tomography. RNA transcripts were the template, and TCR beta CDR3 regions were amplified from them. The workflow started with a first-round RT-PCR run with HTBI primers and then moved on to a second-round multiplex PCR. Via MiXCR, TCRdb re-called the multiplex PCR reads, giving one row per CDR3 protein. This sample has about 500,000 distinct CDR3 sequences, with approximately 15% found just once.

The V gene is TRBV6-1, the J gene TRBJ1-1; D remains unclear. The TCR sequence derives from a woman aged 25 to 45 with Graves' ophthalmopathy. Sequences were obtained from blood. CDR3 sequence (DNA): TGTGCCAGCAGGAACAGTCTGAACACTGAAGCTTTCTTT. Its translation: CASRNSLNTEAFF.